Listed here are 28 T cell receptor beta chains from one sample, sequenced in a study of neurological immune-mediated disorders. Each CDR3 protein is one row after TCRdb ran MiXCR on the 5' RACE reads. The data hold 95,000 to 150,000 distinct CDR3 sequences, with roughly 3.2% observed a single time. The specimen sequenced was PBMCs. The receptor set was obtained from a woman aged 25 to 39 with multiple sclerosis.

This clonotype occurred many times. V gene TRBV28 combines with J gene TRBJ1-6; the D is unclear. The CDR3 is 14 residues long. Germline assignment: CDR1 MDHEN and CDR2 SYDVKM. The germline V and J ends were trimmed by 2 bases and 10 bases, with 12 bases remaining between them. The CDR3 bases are TGTGCCAGCAGTTTAGGGCAGGCACACTCACCCCTCCACTTT. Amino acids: CASSLGQAHSPLHF.

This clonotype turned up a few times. The CDR3 DNA is TGTGCCAGCAGCTTCCGGCGGGGGGCCCCAGATACGCAGTATTTT. Its protein product is CASSFRRGAPDTQYF. This chain joins TRBV11-2 and TRBJ2-3; 8 bases line up with TRBD2. The CDR3 runs to 15 residues. The ends lost 3 bases at V and 4 bases at J; junction bases unmatched: 6. Germline-derived CDR1 and CDR2 are SGHAT and FQNNGV.

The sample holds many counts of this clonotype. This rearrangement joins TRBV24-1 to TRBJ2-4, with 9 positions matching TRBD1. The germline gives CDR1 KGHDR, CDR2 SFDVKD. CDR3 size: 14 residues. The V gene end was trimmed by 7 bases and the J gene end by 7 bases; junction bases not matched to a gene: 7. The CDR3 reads CATREQGAANIQYF. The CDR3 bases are TGTGCCACCAGAGAACAGGGGGCGGCGAACATTCAGTACTTC.

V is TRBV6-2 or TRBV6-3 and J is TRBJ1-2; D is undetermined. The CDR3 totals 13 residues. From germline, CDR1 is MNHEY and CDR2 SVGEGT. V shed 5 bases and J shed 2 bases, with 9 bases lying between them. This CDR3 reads CASSQIQNYGYTF. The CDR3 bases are TGTGCCAGCAGTCAGATACAGAACTATGGCTACACCTTC.

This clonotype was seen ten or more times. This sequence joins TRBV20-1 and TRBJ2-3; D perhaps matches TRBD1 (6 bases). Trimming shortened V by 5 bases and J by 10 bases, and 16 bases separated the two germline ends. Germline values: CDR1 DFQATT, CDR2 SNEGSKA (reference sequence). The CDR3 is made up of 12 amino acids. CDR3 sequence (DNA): TGCAGTGCTGCCAGGGGCCTTCGGTCGCAGTATTTT. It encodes CSAARGLRSQYF.

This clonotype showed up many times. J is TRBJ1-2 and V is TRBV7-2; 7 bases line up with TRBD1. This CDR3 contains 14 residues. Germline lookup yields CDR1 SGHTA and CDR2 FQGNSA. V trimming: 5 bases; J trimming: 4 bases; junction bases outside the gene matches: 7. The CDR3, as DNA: TGTGCCAGCAGCCCTACGACAGGGAGCTATGGCTACACCTTC. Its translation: CASSPTTGSYGYTF.

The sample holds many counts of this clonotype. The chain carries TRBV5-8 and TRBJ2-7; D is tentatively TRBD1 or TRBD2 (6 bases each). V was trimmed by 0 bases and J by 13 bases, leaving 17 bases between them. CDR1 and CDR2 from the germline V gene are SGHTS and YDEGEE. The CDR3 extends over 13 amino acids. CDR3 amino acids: CASSLEGGPGRYF. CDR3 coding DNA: TGTGCCAGCAGCTTGGAAGGGGGGCCGGGGCGTTACTTC.

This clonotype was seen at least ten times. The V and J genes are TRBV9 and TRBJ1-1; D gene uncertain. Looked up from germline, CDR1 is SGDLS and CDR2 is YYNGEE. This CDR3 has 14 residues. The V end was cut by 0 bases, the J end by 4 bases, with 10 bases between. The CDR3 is CASSVDVGITEAFF. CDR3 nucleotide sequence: TGTGCCAGCAGCGTAGATGTGGGGATCACTGAAGCTTTCTTT. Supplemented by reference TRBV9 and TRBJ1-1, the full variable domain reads DSGVTQTPKHLITATGQRVTLRCSPRSGDLSVYWYQQSLDQGLQFLIQYYNGEERAKGNILERFSAQQFPDLHSELNLSSLELGDSALYFCASSVDVGITEAFFGQGTRLTVV.

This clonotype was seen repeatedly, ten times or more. CDR3 region: CASSVRGANTEAFF. The DNA of the CDR3 is TGTGCCAGCAGCGTCCGGGGGGCGAACACTGAAGCTTTCTTT. The chain carries TRBV7-2 and TRBJ1-1; TRBD1 might be the D (6 bases). The CDR3 has 14 residues. V lost 5 bases, J lost 1 base, and 11 bases lay in between. The germline V gene has CDR1 SGHTA and CDR2 FQGNSA.

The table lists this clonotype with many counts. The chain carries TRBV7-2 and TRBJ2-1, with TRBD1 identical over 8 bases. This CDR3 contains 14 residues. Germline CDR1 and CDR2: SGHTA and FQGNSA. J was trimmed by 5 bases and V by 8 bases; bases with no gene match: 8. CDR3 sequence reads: CASSRQGSNNEQFF. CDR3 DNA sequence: TGTGCCAGCTCCCGACAGGGGAGTAACAATGAGCAGTTCTTC.

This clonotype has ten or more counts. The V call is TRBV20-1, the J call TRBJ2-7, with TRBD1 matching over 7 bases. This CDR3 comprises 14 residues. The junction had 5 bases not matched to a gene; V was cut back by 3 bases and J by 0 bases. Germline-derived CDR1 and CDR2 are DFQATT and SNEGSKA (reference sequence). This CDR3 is CSASQGVFSYEQYF. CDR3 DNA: TGCAGTGCTAGTCAGGGGGTATTCTCCTACGAGCAGTACTTC.

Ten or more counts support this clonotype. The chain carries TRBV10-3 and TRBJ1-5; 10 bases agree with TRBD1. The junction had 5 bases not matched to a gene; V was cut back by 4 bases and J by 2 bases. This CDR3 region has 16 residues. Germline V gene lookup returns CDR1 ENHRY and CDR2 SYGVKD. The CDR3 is CAISATGGSGNQPQHF. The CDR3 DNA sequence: TGTGCCATCAGTGCGACAGGGGGCTCGGGCAATCAGCCCCAGCATTTT.

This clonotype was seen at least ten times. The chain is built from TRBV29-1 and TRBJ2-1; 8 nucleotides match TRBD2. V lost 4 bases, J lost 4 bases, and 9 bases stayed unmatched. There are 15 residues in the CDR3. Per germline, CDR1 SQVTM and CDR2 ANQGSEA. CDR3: CSVGAGLGSYNEQFF. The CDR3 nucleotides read TGCAGCGTTGGGGCGGGACTAGGGTCTTACAATGAGCAGTTCTTC.

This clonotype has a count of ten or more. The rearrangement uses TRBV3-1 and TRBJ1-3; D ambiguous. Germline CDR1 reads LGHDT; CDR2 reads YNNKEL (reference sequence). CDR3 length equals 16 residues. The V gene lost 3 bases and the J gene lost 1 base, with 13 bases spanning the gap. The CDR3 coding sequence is TGTGCCAGCAGCCATCGCAGTATGTTGTCTGGAAACACCATATATTTT. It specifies CASSHRSMLSGNTIYF.

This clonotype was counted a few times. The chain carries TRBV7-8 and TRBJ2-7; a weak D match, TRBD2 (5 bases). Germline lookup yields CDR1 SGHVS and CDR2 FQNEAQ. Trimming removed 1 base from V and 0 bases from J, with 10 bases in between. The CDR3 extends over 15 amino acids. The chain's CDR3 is CASSLVPAGSYEQYF. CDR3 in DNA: TGTGCCAGCAGCTTAGTGCCCGCGGGCTCCTACGAGCAGTACTTC.

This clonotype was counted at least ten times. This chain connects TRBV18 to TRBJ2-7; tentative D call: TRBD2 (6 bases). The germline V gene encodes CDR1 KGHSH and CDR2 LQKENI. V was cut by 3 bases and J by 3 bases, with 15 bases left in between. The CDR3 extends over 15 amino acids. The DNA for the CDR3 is TGTGCCAGCTCACCCTCAGGGACTTCGAACTACGAGCAGTACTTC. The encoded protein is CASSPSGTSNYEQYF.

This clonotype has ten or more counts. Here the CDR3 reads CASSLGIAGPYEQYF. In DNA, the CDR3 is TGCGCCAGCAGCTTGGGAATAGCAGGGCCCTACGAGCAGTACTTC. The V gene is TRBV5-1, the J gene TRBJ2-7; D may be TRBD1 (5 bases). This CDR3 is built from 15 residues. V dropped 0 bases and J dropped 2 bases, with 12 bases sitting between them. Germline CDR1 is SGHRS and CDR2 is YFSETQ.

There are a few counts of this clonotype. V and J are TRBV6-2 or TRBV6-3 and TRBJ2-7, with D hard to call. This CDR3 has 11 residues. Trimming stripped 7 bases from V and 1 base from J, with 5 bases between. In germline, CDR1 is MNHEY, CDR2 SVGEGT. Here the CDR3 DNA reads TGTGCCAGCACGCAGTCCTACGAGCAGTACTTC. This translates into CASTQSYEQYF.

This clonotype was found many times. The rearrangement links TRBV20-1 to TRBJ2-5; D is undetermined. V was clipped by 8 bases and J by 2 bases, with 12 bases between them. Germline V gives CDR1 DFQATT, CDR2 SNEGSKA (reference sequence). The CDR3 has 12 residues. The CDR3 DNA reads TGCAGTCTTCGGACGGCACAAGAGACCCAGTACTTC. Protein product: CSLRTAQETQYF.

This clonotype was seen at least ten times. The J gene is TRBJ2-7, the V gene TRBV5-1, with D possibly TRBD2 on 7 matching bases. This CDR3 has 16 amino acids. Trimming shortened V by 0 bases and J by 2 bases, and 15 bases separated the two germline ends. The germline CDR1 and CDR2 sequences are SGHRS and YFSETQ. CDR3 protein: CASSLAPGEGPYEQYF. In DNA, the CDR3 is TGCGCCAGCAGCTTGGCCCCAGGGGAGGGCCCCTACGAGCAGTACTTC. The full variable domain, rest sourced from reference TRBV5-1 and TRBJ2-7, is KAGVTQTPRYLIKTRGQQVTLSCSPISGHRSVSWYQQTPGQGLQFLFEYFSETQRNKGNFPGRFSGRQFSNSRSEMNVSTLELGDSALYLCASSLAPGEGPYEQYFGPGTRLTVT.

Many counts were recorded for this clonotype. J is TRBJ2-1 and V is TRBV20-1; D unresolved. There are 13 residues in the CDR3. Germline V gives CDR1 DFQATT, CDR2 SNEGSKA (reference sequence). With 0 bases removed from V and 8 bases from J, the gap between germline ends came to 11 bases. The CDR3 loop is CSARDFGRHEQFF. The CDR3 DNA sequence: TGCAGTGCTAGAGATTTCGGGCGTCATGAGCAGTTCTTC.

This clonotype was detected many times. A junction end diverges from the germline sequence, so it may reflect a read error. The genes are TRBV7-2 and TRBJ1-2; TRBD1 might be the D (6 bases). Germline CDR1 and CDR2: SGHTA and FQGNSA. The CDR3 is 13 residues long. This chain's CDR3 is CASTLQTGHGYTF. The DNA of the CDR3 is TGTGCCAGCACCTTACAAACAGGGCATGGCTACACCTTC.

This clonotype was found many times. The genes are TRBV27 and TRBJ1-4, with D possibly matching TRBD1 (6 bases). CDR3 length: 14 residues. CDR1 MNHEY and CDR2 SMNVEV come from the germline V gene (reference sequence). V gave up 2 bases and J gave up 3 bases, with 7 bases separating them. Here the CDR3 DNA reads TGTGCCAGCAGTTTACACAGGGCTAATGAAAAACTGTTTTTT. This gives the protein CASSLHRANEKLFF.

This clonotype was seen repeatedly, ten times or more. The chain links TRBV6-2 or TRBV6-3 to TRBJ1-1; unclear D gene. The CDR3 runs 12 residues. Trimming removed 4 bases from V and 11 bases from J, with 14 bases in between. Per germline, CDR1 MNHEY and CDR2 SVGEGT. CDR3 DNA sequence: TGTGCCAGCAGTTCCCCGTCCCGGTCGGCTTTCTTT. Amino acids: CASSSPSRSAFF.

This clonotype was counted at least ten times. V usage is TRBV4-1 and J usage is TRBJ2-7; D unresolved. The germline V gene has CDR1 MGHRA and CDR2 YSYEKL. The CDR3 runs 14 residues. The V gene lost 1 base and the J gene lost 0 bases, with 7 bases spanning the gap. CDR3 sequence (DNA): TGCGCCAGCAGCCAAGGAGACTCCTCCTACGAGCAGTACTTC. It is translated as CASSQGDSSYEQYF.

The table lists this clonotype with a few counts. Written as DNA, the CDR3 is TGTGCCAGCAGCACGGACAATGGCTACACCTTC. This encodes CASSTDNGYTF. The rearrangement joins TRBV7-7 to TRBJ1-2; TRBD1 is a possible D gene (5 bases). Germline values: CDR1 SSHAT, CDR2 FNYEAQ (reference sequence). This CDR3 has 11 residues. Trimming shortened V by 5 bases and J by 6 bases, and 7 bases separated the two germline ends.

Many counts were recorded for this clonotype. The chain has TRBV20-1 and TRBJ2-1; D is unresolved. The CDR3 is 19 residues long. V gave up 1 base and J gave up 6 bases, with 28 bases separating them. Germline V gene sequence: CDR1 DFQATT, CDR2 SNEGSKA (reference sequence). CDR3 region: CSARVTSPSGGSSPNEQFF. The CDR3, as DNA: TGCAGTGCTAGAGTTACCTCCCCCTCTGGCGGCTCGTCGCCCAATGAGCAGTTCTTC.

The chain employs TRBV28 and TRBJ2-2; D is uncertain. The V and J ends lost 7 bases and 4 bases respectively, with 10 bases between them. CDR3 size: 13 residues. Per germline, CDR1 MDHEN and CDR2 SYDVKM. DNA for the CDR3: TGTGCCAGCAACCCCCCCACCACCGGGGAGCTGTTTTTT. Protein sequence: CASNPPTTGELFF.